The T cell receptor beta chain described here comes from a study of blood T cell repertoires in COVID-19. Study at large: Samples of COVID-19 (acute and convalescent) were obtained from the United States, Italy and Spain. T cells, B-cell-depleted T cells, or PBMCs supplied cDNA or gDNA.

Study processing details: Reference gene primer amplification yielded estimated nucleated cell counts. Profiling relied on immunoSEQ multiplex PCR, and the TCRdb table lists in-frame clones only, not all of them. The D gene and trimming were derived from the DNA, and the V and J assignments and clone size from that table. Of some 270,000 clones listed, about 89% are singletons. This clone appeared a single time. V gave up 1 base and J gave up 9 bases, with 16 bases separating them. CDR3 length: 14 amino acids. The germline V gene has CDR1 MNHNS and CDR2 SASEGT. The chain uses TRBV6-1 and TRBJ2-7; D unresolved. This receptor was obtained from a man aged 45-60 years with acute or convalescent COVID-19. Sequencing was done on a sample of peripheral blood. The CDR3 DNA follows: TGTGCCAGCAGTGAAGACGGCAGCGCCACCGGGCAGTACTTC. This translates into CASSEDGSATGQYF.